The clone carrying this T cell receptor beta chain was counted a few times. Authors' analysis steps: Nucleated cell counts were estimated from reference gene primer amplification. Measured with immunoSEQ multiplex PCR; TCRdb has only the in-frame clones, and not every one. V and J calls and clone size are copied from that table; D and trimming were computed from the DNA. Of 200,000 to 250,000 clones listed, 85% are singletons. Enrolment of Seattle patients took place during active infection, and they were followed longitudinally. The CDR3 consists of 17 residues. Trimming cost V 3 bases and J 0 bases, with 15 bases left between them. Per germline, CDR1 SGDLS and CDR2 YYNGEE. The data derive from a study of blood T cell repertoires in COVID-19. The overall study: Italy, Spain and the United States were the sources of the convalescent and acute COVID-19 samples. Sources were T cells, B-cell-depleted T cells, or PBMCs; the material itself was cDNA or gDNA.

The sample consisted of peripheral blood. The sequence was collected from a woman between 70 and 85 years old with COVID-19, enrolled during active disease. The chain has TRBV9 and TRBJ2-2; maybe TRBD1 (5 bases). The CDR3 nucleotides are TGTGCCAGCAGCGCCCTCTCGACAGTGACGAACACCGGGGAGCTGTTTTTT. It codes for CASSALSTVTNTGELFF.